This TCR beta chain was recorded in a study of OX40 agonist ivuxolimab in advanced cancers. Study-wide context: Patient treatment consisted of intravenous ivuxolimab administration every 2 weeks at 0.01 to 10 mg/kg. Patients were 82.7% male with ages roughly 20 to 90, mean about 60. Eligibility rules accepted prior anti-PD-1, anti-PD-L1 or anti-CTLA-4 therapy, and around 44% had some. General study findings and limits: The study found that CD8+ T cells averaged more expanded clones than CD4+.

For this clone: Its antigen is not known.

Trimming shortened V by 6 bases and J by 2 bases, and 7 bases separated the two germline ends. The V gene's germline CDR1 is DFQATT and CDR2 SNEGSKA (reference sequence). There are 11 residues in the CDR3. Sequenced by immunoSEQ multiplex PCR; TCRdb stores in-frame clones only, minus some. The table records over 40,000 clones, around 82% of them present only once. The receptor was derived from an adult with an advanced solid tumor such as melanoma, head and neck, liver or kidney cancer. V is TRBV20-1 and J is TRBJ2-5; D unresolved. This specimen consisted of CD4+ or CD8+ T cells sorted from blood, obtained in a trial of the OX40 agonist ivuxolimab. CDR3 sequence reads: CSASTQETQYF. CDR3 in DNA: TGCAGTGCCTCCACACAAGAGACCCAGTACTTC.